This T cell receptor (beta chain) was captured by sequencing in a study of blood T cell repertoires in COVID-19. About the research overall: There were acute and convalescent COVID-19 samples, and they came from the United States, Italy and Spain.

The repertoire was sequenced with immunoSEQ multiplex PCR; TCRdb's copy has only in-frame clones and lacks some. The sample includes some 400,000 clones, about 90% of them seen just once. Membership in each cohort depended on participant-reported clinical history. This CDR3 is built from 14 residues. V was trimmed by 9 bases and J by 0 bases, leaving 14 bases between them. Germline V gene data show CDR1 as LNHDA and CDR2 as SQIVND (reference sequence). This clone was seen a handful of times. The TCR sequence derives from a man aged 25 to 45 who had recovered from COVID-19. J is TRBJ1-1 and V is TRBV19, with unresolved D. Input material: PBMCs or T cells enriched from blood (not recorded which). CDR3 sequence reads: CASARGQMNTEAFF. CDR3 nucleotides: TGTGCCAGCGCCCGAGGCCAAATGAACACTGAAGCTTTCTTT. The full variable domain, its missing parts supplied by reference TRBV19 and TRBJ1-1, is DGGITQSPKYLFRKEGQNVTLSCEQNLNHDAMYWYRQDPGQGLRLIYYSQIVNDFQKGDIAEGYSVSREKKESFPLTVTSAQKNPTAFYLCASARGQMNTEAFFGQGTRLTVV.